This TCR beta chain was identified during a study of cytomegalovirus exposure and HLA in healthy donors. V was clipped by 5 bases and J by 2 bases, with 14 bases between them. CDR1 and CDR2 (germline): SGHDT, YYEEEE. This CDR3 contains 15 residues. A multiplex PCR was run with 60 Vbeta primers and 13 Jbeta primers. Assay used: immunoSEQ multiplex PCR; TCRdb lists only in-frame clones, some missing. Of some 130,000 clones in the sample, approximately 61% were seen once. This clone occurred once. Its target is not known. Overall study findings and caveats: TCR sequences were mostly rare, though some public TCRs occurred in many donors. Later analysis identified a missense DCLRE1C variant that was linked to TCR beta V- and J-gene trimming.

V usage is TRBV5-6 and J usage is TRBJ2-1; unclear D gene. This TCR was sampled from a human donor in good health. The specimen sequenced was PBMCs. The CDR3 DNA reads TGTGCCAGCAGTCCCGGGTTAAGCACCTACAATGAGCAGTTCTTC. Amino acid sequence: CASSPGLSTYNEQFF.